Listed here is a single T cell receptor beta chain. The data stem from a study of blood T cell repertoires in COVID-19. Clones were sequenced by immunoSEQ multiplex PCR, and TCRdb holds only the in-frame ones, with some missing. This sample carries 150,000 to 200,000 clones, nearly 85% of them seen once, and the ten largest clones take 4.5% to 5.5%. Germline V gives CDR1 MDHEN, CDR2 SYDVKM. V trimming: 8 bases; J trimming: 9 bases; junction bases outside the gene matches: 2. CDR3 length: 11 residues. The source is a woman aged 25 to 39 with acute or convalescent COVID-19. Sequencing input: peripheral blood. This sequence joins TRBV28 and TRBJ2-2; 8 nucleotides line up with TRBD2. This CDR3 is CASRGGWELFF. In DNA, the CDR3 is TGTGCCAGCCGGGGGGGATGGGAGCTGTTTTTT.